The 12 T cell receptor beta chains in this list originate from one sample, sequenced in a study of monozygotic twins with inflammatory bowel disease. No DNA is given; TCRdb re-called the 5' RACE reads and lists each CDR3 protein once. Its clone listing holds about 160,000 distinct CDR3 sequences. Sample: blood. These TCRs come from a human donor with ulcerative colitis or Crohn's disease, or a healthy co-twin of an affected twin (not recorded which).

The V and J genes are TRBV7-9 and TRBJ2-1; TCRdb indicates TRBD1, and absent DNA this call remains unverified. The CDR3 has 16 residues. Germline CDR1 reads SEHNR; CDR2 reads FQNEAQ (reference sequence). This CDR3 reads CASSLGLGDRVGEQFF.

The chain has TRBV7-9 and TRBJ1-4. Germline loops: CDR1 SEHNR, CDR2 FQNEAQ (reference sequence). The CDR3 consists of 12 residues. The CDR3 spells CASSPHNGKLFF.

The V and J genes are TRBV5-1 and TRBJ2-3; TCRdb names TRBD1, which stays unverified in the absence of DNA. The CDR3 covers 13 residues. Germline values: CDR1 SGHRS, CDR2 YFSETQ. The CDR3 spells CASSPGATDTQYF.

This chain links TRBV11-2 with TRBJ2-3; checking the TCRdb D call of TRBD2 is not possible without DNA. CDR1 is SGHAT and CDR2 is FQNNGV in the germline V gene. There are 14 residues in the CDR3. This CDR3 reads CASSLGLSPDTQYF.

CDR3 amino acids: CASSISMNTEAFF. This rearrangement joins TRBV7-3 to TRBJ1-1. The length of the CDR3 is 13 residues. Germline assignment: CDR1 SGHTA and CDR2 FQGTGA.

The chain joins TRBV30 to TRBJ2-1. Per germline, CDR1 GTSNPN and CDR2 SVGIG (reference sequence). This CDR3 is 14 amino acids long. The CDR3 here is CAWTNRVPYNEQFF.

The chain uses TRBV20-1 and TRBJ2-3; TCRdb selects TRBD2, and the lack of DNA leaves this call unchecked. This CDR3 region has 15 residues. Germline loops: CDR1 DFQATT, CDR2 SNEGSKA (reference sequence). The CDR3 region is CSARVAGGGTDTQYF.

The chain employs TRBV4-1 and TRBJ2-1; TCRdb lists TRBD1, though no DNA is available to test this call. Germline CDR1 is MGHRA and CDR2 is YSYEKL. There are 19 residues in the CDR3. CDR3 residues: CASSQGEGGRSTSYNEQFF.

The rearrangement uses TRBV27 and TRBJ2-7; the TCRdb D gene call, TRBD1, has no DNA to confirm it. Germline V lookup: CDR1 MNHEY, CDR2 SMNVEV (reference sequence). This CDR3 contains 14 residues. The CDR3 loop is CASSTTPMGYEQYF.

This CDR3 is CASSQGGLGGAFSGNTIYF. The V call is TRBV14, the J call TRBJ1-3; the D call from TCRdb, TRBD1, cannot be confirmed without DNA. Germline loops: CDR1 SGHDN, CDR2 FVKESK. CDR3 length: 19 residues.

This chain joins TRBV7-2 and TRBJ2-5; lacking DNA, the TRBD1 call made by TCRdb goes unchecked. The CDR3 is 15 amino acids. Germline values: CDR1 SGHTA, CDR2 FQGNSA. The CDR3 loop reads CASSGSTGGGETQYF.

V usage is TRBV6-2 or TRBV6-3 and J usage is TRBJ1-5; the TCRdb call, TRBD1, lacks DNA for checking. This CDR3 has 16 amino acids. Germline lookup yields CDR1 MNHEY and CDR2 SVGEGT. CDR3 region: CASSYDRARGNQPQHF.